This T cell receptor (beta chain) was identified during a study of T cell repertoires in cytomegalovirus infection. As for the study in general: Both CMV infection and a matching HLA type were indicated by public TCR beta signatures. Regarding the study as a whole: Cumulative public TCR beta family frequency identified carriers of CMV plus the relevant HLA. Within the response measured ex vivo, HLA-C-restricted CMV-specific TCR beta clonotypes were dominant.

TCRdb reprocessed the reads via MiXCR and lists one record per CDR3 protein. The data show roughly 500,000 distinct CDR3 sequences, about 42% seen once. This clonotype has more than one count but fewer than ten. The target antigen is unknown. J was trimmed by 3 bases and V by 5 bases; bases with no gene match: 4. Germline loops: CDR1 SGHVS, CDR2 FNYEAQ. This CDR3 region has 14 residues. The sequences come from cultured PBMCs, collected from culture after CMV antigen stimulation. The chain joins TRBV7-6 to TRBJ1-1, with 9 bases aligning to TRBD1. This TCR came from a human donor in good health (CMV status not recorded). Some clones in this sample may be carry-over from other donors' samples. The CDR3 spells CASSPRTGDTEAFF. The CDR3 bases are TGTGCCAGCAGCCCCAGGACAGGGGACACTGAAGCTTTCTTT.